This TCR beta chain appears in the sequencing data of a study of blood T cell repertoires in COVID-19. The data were produced by immunoSEQ multiplex PCR, yet TCRdb's version contains in-frame clones alone and is incomplete. Of some 340,000 clones detected, over 75% appear once; the ten largest clones hold approximately 5.3%. The CDR3 loop spans 11 amino acids. Per the germline V gene, CDR1 is LNHDA and CDR2 is SQIVND (reference sequence). V was shortened by 6 bases and J by 7 bases, with 9 bases between the two germline ends. The participants were between about 18 and 90 years old and came from some 25 US areas.

The TCR comes from a woman aged 30 to 39 who had recovered from COVID-19. The material sequenced was PBMCs or T cells enriched from blood (not recorded which). The gene calls are TRBV19 and TRBJ1-1, with D maybe TRBD1 (6 bases). This CDR3 reads CASRGGLEAFF. The DNA for the CDR3 is TGTGCCAGTAGGGGGGGGCTTGAAGCTTTCTTT.